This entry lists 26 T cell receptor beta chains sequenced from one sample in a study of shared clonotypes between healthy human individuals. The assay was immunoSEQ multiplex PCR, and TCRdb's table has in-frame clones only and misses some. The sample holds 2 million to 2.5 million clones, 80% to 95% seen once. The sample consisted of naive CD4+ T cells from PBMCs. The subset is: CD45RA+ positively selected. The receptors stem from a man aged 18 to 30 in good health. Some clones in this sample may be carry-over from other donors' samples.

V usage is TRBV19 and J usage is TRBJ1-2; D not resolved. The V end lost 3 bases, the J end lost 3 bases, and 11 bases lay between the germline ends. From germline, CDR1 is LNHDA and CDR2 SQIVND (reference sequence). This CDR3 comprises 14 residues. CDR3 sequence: CASSMGSTDYGYTF. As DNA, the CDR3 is TGTGCCAGTAGTATGGGGAGCACGGACTATGGCTACACCTTC.

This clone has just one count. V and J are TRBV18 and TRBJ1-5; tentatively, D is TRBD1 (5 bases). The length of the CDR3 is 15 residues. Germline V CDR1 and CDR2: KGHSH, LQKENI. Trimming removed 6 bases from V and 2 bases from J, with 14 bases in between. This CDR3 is CASSDGTVGNQPQHF. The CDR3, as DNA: TGTGCCAGCTCGGATGGGACGGTGGGCAATCAGCCCCAGCATTTT.

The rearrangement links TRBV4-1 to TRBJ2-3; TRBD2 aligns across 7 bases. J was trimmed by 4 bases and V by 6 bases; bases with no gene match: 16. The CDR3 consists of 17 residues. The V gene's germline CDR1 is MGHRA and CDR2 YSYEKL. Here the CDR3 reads CASRGLWGRGGADTQYF. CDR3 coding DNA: TGCGCCAGCAGGGGACTGTGGGGCCGCGGGGGTGCAGATACGCAGTATTTT.

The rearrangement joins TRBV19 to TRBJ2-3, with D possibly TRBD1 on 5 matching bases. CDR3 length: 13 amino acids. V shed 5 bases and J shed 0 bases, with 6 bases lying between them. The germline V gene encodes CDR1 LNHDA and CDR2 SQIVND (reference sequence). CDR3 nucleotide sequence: TGTGCCAGTAGTGGACATAGCACAGATACGCAGTATTTT. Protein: CASSGHSTDTQYF. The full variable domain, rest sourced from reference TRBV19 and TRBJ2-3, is DGGITQSPKYLFRKEGQNVTLSCEQNLNHDAMYWYRQDPGQGLRLIYYSQIVNDFQKGDIAEGYSVSREKKESFPLTVTSAQKNPTAFYLCASSGHSTDTQYFGPGTRLTVL.

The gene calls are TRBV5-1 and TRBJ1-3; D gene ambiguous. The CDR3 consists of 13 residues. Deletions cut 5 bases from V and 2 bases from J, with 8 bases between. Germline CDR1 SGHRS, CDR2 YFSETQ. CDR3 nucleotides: TGCGCCAGCAGGTCCCGTGCTGGAAACACCATATATTTT. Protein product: CASRSRAGNTIYF.

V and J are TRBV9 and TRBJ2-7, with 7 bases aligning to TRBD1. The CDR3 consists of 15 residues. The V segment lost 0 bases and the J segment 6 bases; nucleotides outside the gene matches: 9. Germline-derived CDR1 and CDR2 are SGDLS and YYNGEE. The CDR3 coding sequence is TGTGCCAGCAGCGTAGGGGGCAGGGGGACCCTCGAGCAGTACTTC. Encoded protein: CASSVGGRGTLEQYF.

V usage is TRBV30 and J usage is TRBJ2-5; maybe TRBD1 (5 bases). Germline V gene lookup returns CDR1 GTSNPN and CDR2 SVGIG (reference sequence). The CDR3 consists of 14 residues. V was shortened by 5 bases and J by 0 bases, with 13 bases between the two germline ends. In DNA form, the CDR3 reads TGTGCCTGGGGATTTCAGGGATACCAAGAGACCCAGTACTTC. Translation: CAWGFQGYQETQYF.

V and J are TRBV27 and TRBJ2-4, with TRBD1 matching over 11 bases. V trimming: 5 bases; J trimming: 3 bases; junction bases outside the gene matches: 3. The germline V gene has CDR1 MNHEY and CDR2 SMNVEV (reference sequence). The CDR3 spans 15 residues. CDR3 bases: TGTGCCAGCAGTAGAGGGACAGGGGGCAAAAACATTCAGTACTTC. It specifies CASSRGTGGKNIQYF.

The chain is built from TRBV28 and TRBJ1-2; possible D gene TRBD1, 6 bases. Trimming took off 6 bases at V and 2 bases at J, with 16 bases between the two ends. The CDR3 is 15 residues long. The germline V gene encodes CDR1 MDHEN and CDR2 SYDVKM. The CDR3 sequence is CASRSTGGHNYGYTF. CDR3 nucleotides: TGTGCCAGCAGATCCACGGGGGGACACAACTATGGCTACACCTTC.

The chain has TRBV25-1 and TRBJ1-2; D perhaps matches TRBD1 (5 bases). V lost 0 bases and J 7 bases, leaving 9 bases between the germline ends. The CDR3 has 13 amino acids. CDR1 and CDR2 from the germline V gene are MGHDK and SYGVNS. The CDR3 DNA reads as TGTGCCAGCAGTGAATATGGAGGGGCTGGCTACACCTTC. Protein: CASSEYGGAGYTF.

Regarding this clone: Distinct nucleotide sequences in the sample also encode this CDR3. CDR3 DNA: TGTGCCAGCAGACTAGCGGGGCTCCAAGAGACCCAGTACTTC. Translating gives CASRLAGLQETQYF. The chain combines TRBV27 with TRBJ2-5, with 10 bases lining up with TRBD2. V shed 6 bases and J 1 base; nucleotides not matched to a gene: 2. There are 14 residues in the CDR3. Germline values: CDR1 MNHEY, CDR2 SMNVEV (reference sequence).

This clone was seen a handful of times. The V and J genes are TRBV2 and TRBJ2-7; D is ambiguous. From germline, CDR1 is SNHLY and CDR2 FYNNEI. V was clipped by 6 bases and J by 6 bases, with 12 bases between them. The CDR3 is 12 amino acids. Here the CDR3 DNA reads TGTGCCAGCAGGGACCCCCGCCCCGAGCAGTACTTC. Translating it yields CASRDPRPEQYF.

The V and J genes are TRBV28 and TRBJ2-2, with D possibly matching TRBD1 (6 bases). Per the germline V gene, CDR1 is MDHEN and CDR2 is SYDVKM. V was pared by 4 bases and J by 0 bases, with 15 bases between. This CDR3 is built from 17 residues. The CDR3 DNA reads TGTGCCAGCAGTTCAGGGGCCCAGGATTCGAACACCGGGGAGCTGTTTTTT. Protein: CASSSGAQDSNTGELFF.

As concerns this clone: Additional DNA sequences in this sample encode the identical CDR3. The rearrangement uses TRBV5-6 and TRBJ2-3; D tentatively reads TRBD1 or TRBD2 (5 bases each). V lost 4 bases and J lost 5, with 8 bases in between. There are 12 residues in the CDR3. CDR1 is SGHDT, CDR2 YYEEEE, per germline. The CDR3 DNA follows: TGTGCCAGCAGCCCGGGGCTAGATACGCAGTATTTT. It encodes CASSPGLDTQYF.

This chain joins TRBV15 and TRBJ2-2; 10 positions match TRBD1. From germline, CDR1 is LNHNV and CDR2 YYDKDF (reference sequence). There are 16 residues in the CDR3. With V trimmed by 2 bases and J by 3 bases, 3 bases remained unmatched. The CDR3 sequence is CATSRQTGGYTGELFF. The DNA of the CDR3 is TGTGCCACCAGCAGACAGACAGGGGGCTACACCGGGGAGCTGTTTTTT.

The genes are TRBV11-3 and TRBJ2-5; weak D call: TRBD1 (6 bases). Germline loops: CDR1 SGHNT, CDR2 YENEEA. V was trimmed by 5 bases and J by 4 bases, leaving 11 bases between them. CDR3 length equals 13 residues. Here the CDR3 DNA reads TGTGCCAGCAGCCCTCCACAGGGAGAGACCCAGTACTTC. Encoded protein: CASSPPQGETQYF.

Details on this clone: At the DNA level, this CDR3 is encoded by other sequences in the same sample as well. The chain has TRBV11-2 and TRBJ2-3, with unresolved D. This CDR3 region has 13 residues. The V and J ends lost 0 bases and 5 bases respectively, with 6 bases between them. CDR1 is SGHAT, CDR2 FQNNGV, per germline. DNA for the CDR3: TGTGCCAGCAGCTTAGATCCGAGAGATACGCAGTATTTT. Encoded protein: CASSLDPRDTQYF.

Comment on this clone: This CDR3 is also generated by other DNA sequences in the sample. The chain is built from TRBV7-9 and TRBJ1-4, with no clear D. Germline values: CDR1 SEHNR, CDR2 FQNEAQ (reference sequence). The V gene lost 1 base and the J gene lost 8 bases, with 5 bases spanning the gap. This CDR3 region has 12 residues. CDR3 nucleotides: TGTGCCAGCAGCTTAGAGGCCGAAAAACTGTTTTTT. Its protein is CASSLEAEKLFF.

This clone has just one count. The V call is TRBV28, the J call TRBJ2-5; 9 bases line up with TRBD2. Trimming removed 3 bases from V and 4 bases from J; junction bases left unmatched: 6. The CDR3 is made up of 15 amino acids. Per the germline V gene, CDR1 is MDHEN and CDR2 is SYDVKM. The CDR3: CASSFNLAGVETQYF. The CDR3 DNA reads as TGTGCCAGCAGTTTTAATTTAGCGGGAGTAGAGACCCAGTACTTC.

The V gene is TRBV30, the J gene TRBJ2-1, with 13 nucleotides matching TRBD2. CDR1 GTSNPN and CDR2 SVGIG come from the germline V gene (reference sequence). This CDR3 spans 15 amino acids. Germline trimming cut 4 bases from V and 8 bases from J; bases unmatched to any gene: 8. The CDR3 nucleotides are TGTGCCTGGACTAGGGGACTAGCGGGATCCGATGAGCAGTTCTTC. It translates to CAWTRGLAGSDEQFF.

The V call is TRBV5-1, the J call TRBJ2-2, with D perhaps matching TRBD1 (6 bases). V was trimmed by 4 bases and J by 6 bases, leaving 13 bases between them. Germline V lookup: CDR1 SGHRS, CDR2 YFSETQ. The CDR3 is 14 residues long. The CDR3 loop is CASSTQTGPGELFF. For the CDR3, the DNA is TGCGCCAGCAGCACACAGACAGGCCCCGGGGAGCTGTTTTTT. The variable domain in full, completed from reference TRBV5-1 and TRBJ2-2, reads KAGVTQTPRYLIKTRGQQVTLSCSPISGHRSVSWYQQTPGQGLQFLFEYFSETQRNKGNFPGRFSGRQFSNSRSEMNVSTLELGDSALYLCASSTQTGPGELFFGEGSRLTVL.

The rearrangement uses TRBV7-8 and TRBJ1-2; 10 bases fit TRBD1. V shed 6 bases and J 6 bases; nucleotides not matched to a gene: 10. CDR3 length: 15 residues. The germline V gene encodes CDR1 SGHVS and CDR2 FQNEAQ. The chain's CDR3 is CASSARRQGADGYTF. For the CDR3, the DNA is TGTGCCAGCAGTGCCAGGAGACAGGGGGCGGATGGCTACACCTTC.

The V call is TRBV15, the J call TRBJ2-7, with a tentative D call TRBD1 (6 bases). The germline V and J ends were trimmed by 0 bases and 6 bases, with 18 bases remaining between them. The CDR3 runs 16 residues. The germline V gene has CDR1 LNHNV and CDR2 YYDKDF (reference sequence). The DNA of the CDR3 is TGTGCCACCAGCAGAGATCCATCCACAGGGTCCGTCGAGCAGTACTTC. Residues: CATSRDPSTGSVEQYF.

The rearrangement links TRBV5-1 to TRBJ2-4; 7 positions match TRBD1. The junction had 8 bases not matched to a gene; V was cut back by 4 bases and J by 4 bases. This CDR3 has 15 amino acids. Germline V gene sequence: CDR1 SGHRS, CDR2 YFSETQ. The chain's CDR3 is CASSPPGTVKNIQYF. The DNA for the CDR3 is TGCGCCAGCAGCCCACCCGGGACAGTGAAAAACATTCAGTACTTC.

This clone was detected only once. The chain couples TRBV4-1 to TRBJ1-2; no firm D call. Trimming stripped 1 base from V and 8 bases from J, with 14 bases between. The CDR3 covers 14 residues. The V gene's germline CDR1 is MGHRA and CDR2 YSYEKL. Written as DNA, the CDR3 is TGCGCCAGCAGCCAAGTCCCATCGGTCGGCGGCTACACCTTC. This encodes CASSQVPSVGGYTF.

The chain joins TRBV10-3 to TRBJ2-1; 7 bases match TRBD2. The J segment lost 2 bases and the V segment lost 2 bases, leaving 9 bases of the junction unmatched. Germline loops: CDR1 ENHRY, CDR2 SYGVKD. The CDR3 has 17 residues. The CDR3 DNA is TGTGCCATCAGTGAGGGGCAGGGAGGGAGCGCCTACAATGAGCAGTTCTTC. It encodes CAISEGQGGSAYNEQFF.